This TCR beta chain was identified during a study of OX40 agonist ivuxolimab in advanced cancers. The method was immunoSEQ multiplex PCR; TCRdb's version includes in-frame clones alone and lacks a portion of them. The profile shows 20,000 to 25,000 clones, 86% of them singletons. Turning to this clone: Its specificity is unknown.

Broader study findings: Among some nonresponders, normalized T-cell clonal expansion was also low. Within 6 weeks, CD4+ and CD8+ blood T cells expanded clonally at 0.1 to 3.0 mg/kg.

There are 13 residues in the CDR3. Per the germline V gene, CDR1 is MDHEN and CDR2 is SYDVKM. Trimming cost V 6 bases and J 0 bases, with 6 bases left between them. The chain uses TRBV28 and TRBJ2-1; the D is unclear. The origin of this receptor is an adult with an advanced solid tumor such as melanoma, head and neck, liver or kidney cancer. This sample comprised CD4+ or CD8+ T cells sorted from blood, obtained in a trial of the OX40 agonist ivuxolimab. The CDR3 nucleotides read TGTGCCAGCAGCTCGACCTCCTACAATGAGCAGTTCTTC. Residues: CASSSTSYNEQFF.